One T cell receptor beta chain is described in this entry. What it binds is unknown. The method was immunoSEQ multiplex PCR; TCRdb's version includes in-frame clones alone and lacks a portion of them. Among over 90,000 clones, 80% to 95% were seen once, and the ten largest hold around 2.9%. The V end lost 3 bases, the J end lost 4 bases, and 16 bases lay between the germline ends. Germline assignment: CDR1 LGHNA and CDR2 YSLEER. The CDR3 runs to 15 residues. Second-dose groups at about 4 or about 12 weeks were pooled. The sample is drawn from a study of T cell responses to AZD1222 COVID-19 vaccine. Study results and limitations: Compared with day 0, the breadth and depth of the Spike-specific TCR repertoire rose significantly after two doses of AZD1222. Of spike-specific TCRs, nearly half reportedly target regions left unmutated in variants. Clonal diversity was possibly underestimated, and white British individuals and females predominated among donors.

Material: peripheral blood, obtained 28 days after the second AZD1222 dose. This receptor was obtained from an adult who received the AZD1222 COVID-19 vaccine. The chain couples TRBV4-3 to TRBJ2-7, with a tentative D call TRBD1 (6 bases). The CDR3 sequence is CASSQGAGPRYEQYF. The DNA of the CDR3 is TGCGCCAGCAGCCAGGGGGCCGGGCCAAGATACGAGCAGTACTTC.